Below are 30 T cell receptor beta chains sequenced from a single sample in a study of blood T cell repertoires in COVID-19. Clones were sequenced by immunoSEQ multiplex PCR, and TCRdb holds only the in-frame ones, with some missing. In the table there are around 300,000 clones, about 87% of which are singletons. The specimen sequenced was PBMCs or T cells enriched from blood (not recorded which). The receptors come from a man aged 25-45 years who had recovered from COVID-19.

V is TRBV2 and J is TRBJ2-1; TRBD2 aligns across 12 bases. Per germline, CDR1 SNHLY and CDR2 FYNNEI. The CDR3 sequence is 15 residues long. The V gene end was trimmed by 7 bases and the J gene end by 7 bases; junction bases not matched to a gene: 8. In nucleotides, the CDR3 is TGTGCCAGCACCCGGACTAGCGGGGAATGGAATGAGCAGTTCTTC. It codes for CASTRTSGEWNEQFF.

The chain uses TRBV11-2 and TRBJ2-7, with a tentative D call TRBD2 (6 bases). Trimming took off 0 bases at V and 1 base at J, with 10 bases between the two ends. The V gene's germline CDR1 is SGHAT and CDR2 FQNNGV. This CDR3 region has 15 residues. The CDR3 DNA is TGTGCCAGCAGCTTAGAGGTGGGGGGTTCCTACGAGCAGTACTTC. This codes for CASSLEVGGSYEQYF.

The chain is built from TRBV4-1 and TRBJ2-1, with TRBD1 matching 9 bases. CDR1 and CDR2 from the germline V gene are MGHRA and YSYEKL. The CDR3 extends over 17 amino acids. With V trimmed by 1 base and J by 5 bases, 9 bases remained unmatched. The CDR3 protein is CASSQVPGQGRDNEQFF. CDR3 DNA: TGCGCCAGCAGCCAAGTACCGGGACAGGGTAGAGACAATGAGCAGTTCTTC.

The chain carries TRBV18 and TRBJ2-2; D possibly corresponds to TRBD1 (6 bases). Between the trimmed V and J ends, which lost 6 bases and 3 bases, there was a span of 20 bases. CDR3 length: 17 residues. Germline V gene sequence: CDR1 KGHSH, CDR2 LQKENI. The CDR3 sequence is CASSTSTGALDTGELFF. The CDR3, as DNA: TGTGCCAGCTCTACCTCGACAGGAGCATTGGACACCGGGGAGCTGTTTTTT.

The chain carries TRBV3-1 (or the pseudogene TRBV3-2) and TRBJ2-4; 10 nucleotides line up with TRBD1. CDR3 length equals 15 residues. Germline lookup yields CDR1 LGHDT and CDR2 YNNKEL (reference sequence). V lost 2 bases to trimming and J lost 6 bases; unmatched junction nucleotides: 4. In DNA, the CDR3 is TGTGCCAGCAGCCAACCGGGACAGGGGTTAAACATTCAGTACTTC. This translates into CASSQPGQGLNIQYF.

The rearrangement links TRBV19 to TRBJ2-2; 8 bases match TRBD2. This CDR3 region has 15 residues. V lost 7 bases to trimming and J lost 4 bases; unmatched junction nucleotides: 8. Germline V gives CDR1 LNHDA, CDR2 SQIVND (reference sequence). This CDR3 reads CASTPSGFSTGELFF. The CDR3, as DNA: TGTGCCAGTACCCCTAGCGGGTTTAGCACCGGGGAGCTGTTTTTT.

This clone has a single count. J is TRBJ1-2 and V is TRBV10-2; 8 nucleotides align to TRBD1. The germline V gene encodes CDR1 WSHSY and CDR2 SAAADI. V shed 4 bases and J 4 bases; nucleotides not matched to a gene: 8. The CDR3 loop spans 15 amino acids. CDR3 sequence: CASSARQGSIYGYTF. The CDR3 nucleotides read TGCGCCAGCAGTGCCAGACAGGGGAGTATCTATGGCTACACCTTC.

V is TRBV6-5 and J is TRBJ1-1, with D maybe TRBD1 (6 bases). The CDR3 length is 14 residues. Germline V gene lookup returns CDR1 MNHEY and CDR2 SVGAGI. With 7 bases removed from V and 4 bases from J, the gap between germline ends came to 16 bases. The CDR3 DNA sequence: TGTGCCAGCATCCTCAAAGGCAGGGGCACTGAAGCTTTCTTT. It yields the protein CASILKGRGTEAFF.

The chain combines TRBV10-3 with TRBJ2-5; D gene ambiguous. Germline CDR1 is ENHRY and CDR2 is SYGVKD. The V end was cut by 0 bases, the J end by 3 bases, with 11 bases between. The CDR3 loop spans 15 amino acids. The CDR3 coding sequence is TGTGCCATCAGTGAGTCGGTGTCCAGTAAAGAGACCCAGTACTTC. Its translation is CAISESVSSKETQYF.

The chain has TRBV11-2 and TRBJ2-7; D remains ambiguous. The CDR3 is 13 residues long. Germline CDR1 and CDR2: SGHAT and FQNNGV. The V end was cut by 1 base, the J end by 4 bases, with 8 bases between. The DNA for the CDR3 is TGTGCCAGCAGCTTAGGGCAGTTTTACGAGCAGTACTTC. As protein: CASSLGQFYEQYF.

This sequence joins TRBV5-1 and TRBJ1-4; 9 nucleotides agree with TRBD1. The CDR3 loop spans 14 amino acids. Germline V lookup: CDR1 SGHRS, CDR2 YFSETQ. The J segment lost 5 bases and the V segment lost 2 bases, leaving 1 base of the junction unmatched. Written as DNA, the CDR3 is TGCGCCAGCAGCTTACAGGGGGCAAATGAAAAACTGTTTTTT. Protein sequence: CASSLQGANEKLFF.

The V call is TRBV5-6, the J call TRBJ2-7; D possibly corresponds to TRBD2 (5 bases). The germline V gene encodes CDR1 SGHDT and CDR2 YYEEEE. This CDR3 comprises 11 residues. Trimming took off 9 bases at V and 5 bases at J, with 12 bases between the two ends. CDR3 amino acids: CATTRGNEQYF. In DNA, the CDR3 is TGTGCCACCACCCGGGGAAACGAGCAGTACTTC.

This chain uses TRBV5-6 with TRBJ1-6; the match to TRBD1 covers 8 bases. Germline assignment: CDR1 SGHDT and CDR2 YYEEEE. CDR3 length: 15 residues. V was clipped by 3 bases and J by 7 bases; unmatched bases: 6. In nucleotides, the CDR3 is TGTGCCAGCAGCTCGGCCTGGACAGGGAATTCACCCCTCCACTTT. Translating it yields CASSSAWTGNSPLHF.

This chain connects TRBV28 to TRBJ1-2; a weak D match, TRBD1 (6 bases). Germline V gives CDR1 MDHEN, CDR2 SYDVKM. The CDR3 has 15 amino acids. V lost 2 bases and J 0 bases, leaving 10 bases between the germline ends. CDR3 loop: CASSLPDSPNYGYTF. The CDR3 DNA is TGTGCCAGCAGTTTACCGGACAGTCCTAACTATGGCTACACCTTC.

Here the CDR3 reads CASSLKGQLDTQYF. The CDR3 DNA is TGTGCCAGCAGCCTTAAGGGGCAGTTAGATACGCAGTATTTT. This chain connects TRBV11-2 to TRBJ2-3; D may be TRBD1 (5 bases). CDR3 size: 14 residues. Looked up from germline, CDR1 is SGHAT and CDR2 is FQNNGV. V was cut by 5 bases and J by 5 bases, with 14 bases left in between. Together with reference TRBV11-2 and TRBJ2-3, the CDR3 gives the full variable domain: EAGVAQSPRYKIIEKRQSVAFWCNPISGHATLYWYQQILGQGPKLLIQFQNNGVVDDSQLPKDRFSAERLKGVDSTLKIQPAKLEDSAVYLCASSLKGQLDTQYFGPGTRLTVL.

The rearrangement links TRBV6-1 to TRBJ2-2, with a weak D call TRBD1 (6 bases). V was shortened by 1 base and J by 5 bases, with 11 bases between the two germline ends. The germline gives CDR1 MNHNS, CDR2 SASEGT. CDR3 length: 15 amino acids. The CDR3 loop is CASSEVYRVTGELFF. CDR3 bases: TGTGCCAGCAGTGAAGTTTACAGGGTGACCGGGGAGCTGTTTTTT.

This chain connects TRBV4-1 to TRBJ1-2, with TRBD1 as a possible D gene (6 bases). The CDR3 totals 13 residues. Trimming left V 2 bases short and J 9 bases short, with 13 bases between. Germline V lookup: CDR1 MGHRA, CDR2 YSYEKL. The CDR3 loop reads CASSQPGHYSYTF. CDR3 in DNA: TGCGCCAGCAGCCAACCGGGACATTATAGCTACACCTTC.

This clone was detected only once. This rearrangement joins TRBV9 to TRBJ1-3; TRBD1 matches 8 bases. The V and J ends lost 3 bases and 4 bases, in that order; junction bases with no gene match: 3. The CDR3 is 14 amino acids. Germline assignment: CDR1 SGDLS and CDR2 YYNGEE. This CDR3 reads CASSETGAGNTIYF. The CDR3 bases are TGTGCCAGCAGCGAGACAGGGGCCGGAAACACCATATATTTT.

This rearrangement joins TRBV7-7 to TRBJ2-3; 9 positions match TRBD2. Germline V gene data show CDR1 as SSHAT and CDR2 as FNYEAQ (reference sequence). The CDR3 spans 15 residues. V gave up 5 bases and J gave up 3 bases; unmatched junction bases: 6. The CDR3 here is CASSPAGGGTDTQYF. In DNA form, the CDR3 reads TGTGCCAGCAGCCCAGCGGGGGGTGGGACAGATACGCAGTATTTT.

The genes are TRBV9 and TRBJ2-7, with 7 bases identical to TRBD2. This CDR3 comprises 15 residues. V lost 5 bases, J lost 5 bases, and 13 bases stayed unmatched. Germline values: CDR1 SGDLS, CDR2 YYNGEE. The CDR3 DNA follows: TGTGCCAGCAGTCCTATTGGACTAGTAGGTGACGAGCAGTACTTC. The encoded protein is CASSPIGLVGDEQYF.

This chain connects TRBV18 to TRBJ2-7; TRBD2 might be the D (6 bases). Germline V gives CDR1 KGHSH, CDR2 LQKENI. V shed 2 bases and J shed 3 bases, with 14 bases lying between them. The length of the CDR3 is 15 residues. CDR3 nucleotide sequence: TGTGCCAGCTCACCAGGGACTGGGGAACACTACGAGCAGTACTTC. Residues: CASSPGTGEHYEQYF.

The chain recombines TRBV7-2 with TRBJ2-1, with 8 bases lining up with TRBD2. The CDR3 has 17 residues. Trimming removed 0 bases from V and 2 bases from J; junction bases left unmatched: 6. CDR1 and CDR2 (germline): SGHTA, FQGNSA. Here the CDR3 reads CASSLALSGGAYNEQFF. The DNA of the CDR3 is TGTGCCAGCAGCTTAGCGTTATCGGGGGGGGCCTACAATGAGCAGTTCTTC.

The chain recombines TRBV6-5 with TRBJ2-1; the D gene is possibly TRBD2 (6 bases). V lost 0 bases, J lost 9 bases, and 12 bases lay in between. The CDR3 has 14 amino acids. Per the germline V gene, CDR1 is MNHEY and CDR2 is SVGAGI. CDR3 bases: TGTGCCAGCAGTTACTCGCGGGTGGAGGGTGAGCAGTTCTTC. Translation gives CASSYSRVEGEQFF.

The chain employs TRBV9 and TRBJ2-3; a possible D gene is TRBD1 (6 bases). This CDR3 region has 14 residues. Trimming removed 3 bases from V and 0 bases from J, with 8 bases in between. The germline gives CDR1 SGDLS, CDR2 YYNGEE. Written as DNA, the CDR3 is TGTGCCAGCAGCGCAACAGGGAGCACAGATACGCAGTATTTT. It codes for CASSATGSTDTQYF.

The chain uses TRBV3-1 (or the pseudogene TRBV3-2) and TRBJ1-4; D uncertain. This CDR3 has 14 amino acids. Looked up from germline, CDR1 is LGHDT and CDR2 is YNNKEL (reference sequence). The V end was cut by 6 bases, the J end by 0 bases, with 8 bases between. The DNA of the CDR3 is TGTGCCAGCAGGGTAGCAGCAACTAATGAAAAACTGTTTTTT. This translates into CASRVAATNEKLFF.

In its sample, this clone was seen a few times. The chain combines TRBV11-2 with TRBJ1-6, with TRBD1 identical over 12 bases. Germline V gene data show CDR1 as SGHAT and CDR2 as FQNNGV. The J segment lost 5 bases and the V segment lost 5 bases, leaving 10 bases of the junction unmatched. The CDR3 covers 18 residues. The CDR3 here is CASSPRSGTGGNNSPLHF. The CDR3 region has the DNA TGTGCCAGCAGCCCGCGCTCCGGGACAGGGGGCAATAATTCACCCCTCCACTTT.

This rearrangement joins TRBV11-3 to TRBJ2-2; TRBD1 matches 10 bases. CDR1 and CDR2 (germline): SGHNT, YENEEA. Trimming took 0 bases from V and 3 from J; bases not matched to a gene: 4. The CDR3 is 17 amino acids. CDR3 protein: CASSLDRDRGDTGELFF. The CDR3 coding sequence is TGTGCCAGCAGCTTAGACAGGGACAGGGGAGACACCGGGGAGCTGTTTTTT.

V and J are TRBV11-2 and TRBJ2-2, with a weak D call TRBD2 (5 bases). From germline, CDR1 is SGHAT and CDR2 FQNNGV. The V end lost 3 bases, the J end lost 5 bases, and 7 bases lay between the germline ends. This CDR3 region has 13 residues. CDR3 amino acids: CASSFSGTGELFF. The DNA for the CDR3 is TGTGCCAGCAGCTTCTCGGGGACCGGGGAGCTGTTTTTT.

This chain uses TRBV15 with TRBJ2-5; TRBD1 is a possible D gene (5 bases). Germline V gives CDR1 LNHNV, CDR2 YYDKDF (reference sequence). V gave up 3 bases and J gave up 0 bases, with 8 bases separating them. The CDR3 extends over 14 amino acids. CDR3 amino acids: CATSRDTYQETQYF. CDR3 DNA: TGTGCCACCAGCAGGGACACGTACCAAGAGACCCAGTACTTC. Full variable domain (missing parts from reference TRBV15 and TRBJ2-5): DAMVIQNPRYQVTQFGKPVTLSCSQTLNHNVMYWYQQKSSQAPKLLFHYYDKDFNNEADTPDNFQSRRPNTSFCFLDIRSPGLGDTAMYLCATSRDTYQETQYFGPGTRLLVL.

The V gene is TRBV28, the J gene TRBJ2-5; tentatively, D is TRBD1 (6 bases). V lost 6 bases and J lost 1, with 15 bases in between. Germline-derived CDR1 and CDR2 are MDHEN and SYDVKM. This CDR3 region has 15 residues. CDR3 sequence reads: CASSTTDRIQETQYF. In nucleotides, the CDR3 is TGTGCCAGCAGCACAACAGACAGGATCCAAGAGACCCAGTACTTC.